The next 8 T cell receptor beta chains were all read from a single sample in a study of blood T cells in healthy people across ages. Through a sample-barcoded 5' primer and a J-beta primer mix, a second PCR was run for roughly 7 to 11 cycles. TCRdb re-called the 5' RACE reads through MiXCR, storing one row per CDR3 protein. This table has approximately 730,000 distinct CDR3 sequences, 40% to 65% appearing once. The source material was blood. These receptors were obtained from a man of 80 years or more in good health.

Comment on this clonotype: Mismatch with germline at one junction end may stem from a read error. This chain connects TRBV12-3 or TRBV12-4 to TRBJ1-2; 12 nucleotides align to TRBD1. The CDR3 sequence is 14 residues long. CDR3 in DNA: TGTGCCAGCAGTGTAGCGGGACAGGGGGCCGGCTACACCTTC. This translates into CASSVAGQGAGYTF.

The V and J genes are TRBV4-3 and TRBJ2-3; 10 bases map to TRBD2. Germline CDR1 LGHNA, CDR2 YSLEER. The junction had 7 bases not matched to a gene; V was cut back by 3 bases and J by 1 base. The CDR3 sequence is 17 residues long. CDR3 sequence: CASSHIAGTSGTDTQYF. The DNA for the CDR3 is TGCGCCAGCAGCCATATTGCCGGGACTAGCGGCACAGATACGCAGTATTTT.

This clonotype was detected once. This CDR3 reads CASSFRGNTDTQYF. The CDR3 DNA reads TGTGCCAGCAGCTTCAGGGGGAACACAGATACGCAGTATTTT. J is TRBJ2-3 and V is TRBV13, with TRBD1 matching 7 bases. With 3 bases clipped from V and 2 bases from J, the junction kept 2 bases outside the gene matches. The CDR3 covers 14 residues. In germline, CDR1 is PRHDT, CDR2 FYEKMQ (reference sequence).

Here the CDR3 reads CASSATGRARRDAYF. The CDR3 DNA is TGTGCCAGCAGCGCAACAGGTCGGGCTCGCAGAGACGCGTATTTT. The chain carries TRBV7-2 and TRBJ2-3; weak D call: TRBD1 (5 bases). CDR3 length equals 15 residues. V lost 5 bases and J lost 14, with 26 bases in between. CDR1 is SGHTA and CDR2 is FQGNSA in the germline V gene.

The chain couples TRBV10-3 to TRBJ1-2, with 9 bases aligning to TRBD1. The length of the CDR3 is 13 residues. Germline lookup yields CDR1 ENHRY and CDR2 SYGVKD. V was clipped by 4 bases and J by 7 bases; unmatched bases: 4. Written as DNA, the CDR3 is TGTGCCATCAGTGGCCGGGACAGGGCTGGCTACACCTTC. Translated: CAISGRDRAGYTF.

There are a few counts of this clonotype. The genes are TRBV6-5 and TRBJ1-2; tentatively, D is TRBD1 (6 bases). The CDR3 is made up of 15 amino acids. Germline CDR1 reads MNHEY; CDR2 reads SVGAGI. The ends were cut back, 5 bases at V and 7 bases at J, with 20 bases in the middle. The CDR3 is CASSLRPGAPGGYTF. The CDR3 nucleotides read TGTGCCAGCAGTCTACGACCAGGGGCCCCCGGTGGCTACACCTTC.

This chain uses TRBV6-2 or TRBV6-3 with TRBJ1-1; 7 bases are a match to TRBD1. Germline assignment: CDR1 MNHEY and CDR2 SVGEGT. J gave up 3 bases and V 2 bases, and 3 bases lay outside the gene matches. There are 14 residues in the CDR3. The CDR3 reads CASSYTDRDTEAFF. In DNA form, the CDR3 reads TGTGCCAGCAGTTACACCGACAGGGACACTGAAGCTTTCTTT.

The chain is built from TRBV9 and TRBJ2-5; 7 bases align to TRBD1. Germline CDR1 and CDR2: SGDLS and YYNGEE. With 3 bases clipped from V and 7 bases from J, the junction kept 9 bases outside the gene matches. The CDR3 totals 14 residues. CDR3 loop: CASSASGTDATQYF. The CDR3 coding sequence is TGTGCCAGCAGCGCCTCCGGGACAGATGCGACCCAGTACTTC.